The 27 T cell receptor beta chains listed next were all sequenced from one sample in a study of shared clonotypes between healthy human individuals. Assay used: immunoSEQ multiplex PCR; TCRdb lists only in-frame clones, some missing. The sample lists roughly 1,100,000 clones, roughly 80% occurring once. The source material was memory CD4+ T cells sorted from blood. Specified subset: CD45RA-negative fraction. All receptors come from a man aged 18 to 30 in good health.

V usage is TRBV2 and J usage is TRBJ1-2; no firm D call. Between the trimmed V and J ends, which lost 4 bases and 4 bases, there was a span of 10 bases. This CDR3 has 13 residues. Germline assignment: CDR1 SNHLY and CDR2 FYNNEI. This CDR3 is CASSGPGGYGYTF. The CDR3 DNA reads as TGTGCCAGCAGTGGGCCGGGTGGCTATGGCTACACCTTC.

The rearrangement uses TRBV5-1 and TRBJ2-7, with D possibly being TRBD1 (5 bases). Trimming stripped 4 bases from V and 2 bases from J, with 16 bases between. From germline, CDR1 is SGHRS and CDR2 YFSETQ. The length of the CDR3 is 15 residues. In nucleotides, the CDR3 is TGCGCCAGCAGCCCCATAGGGGCAGGACCCTACGAGCAGTACTTC. It translates to CASSPIGAGPYEQYF. Complete variable domain (other parts from reference TRBV5-1 and TRBJ2-7): KAGVTQTPRYLIKTRGQQVTLSCSPISGHRSVSWYQQTPGQGLQFLFEYFSETQRNKGNFPGRFSGRQFSNSRSEMNVSTLELGDSALYLCASSPIGAGPYEQYFGPGTRLTVT.

J is TRBJ2-7 and V is TRBV6-5; D assignment may be TRBD1 or TRBD2 (5 bases each). Per the germline V gene, CDR1 is MNHEY and CDR2 is SVGAGI. The CDR3 covers 15 residues. V was trimmed by 2 bases and J by 2 bases, leaving 13 bases between them. This chain's CDR3 is CASSYLGVGTYEQYF. The CDR3 DNA is TGTGCCAGCAGTTACCTGGGGGTAGGGACCTACGAGCAGTACTTC.

V is TRBV2 and J is TRBJ2-7; the match to TRBD1 covers 7 bases. The germline V gene encodes CDR1 SNHLY and CDR2 FYNNEI. This CDR3 contains 13 residues. J gave up 0 bases and V 7 bases, and 3 bases lay outside the gene matches. CDR3 protein: CASKWDSSYEQYF. As DNA, the CDR3 is TGTGCCAGCAAATGGGACAGCTCCTACGAGCAGTACTTC.

Points on this clone: Only one base separates this from a far larger clonotype, so it likely reflects a read error. This chain links TRBV7-8 with TRBJ1-2; D unresolved. The CDR3 spans 15 residues. CDR1 is SGHVS, CDR2 FQNEAQ, per germline. CDR3 amino acids: CTSSSTNILNYGYTF. CDR3 sequence (DNA): TGTACCAGCAGCTCAACGAACATATTGAACTATGGCTACACCTTC.

J is TRBJ2-7 and V is TRBV30, with 9 positions matching TRBD2. Germline-derived CDR1 and CDR2 are GTSNPN and SVGIG (reference sequence). The CDR3 is made up of 15 amino acids. V shed 2 bases and J 6 bases; nucleotides not matched to a gene: 11. The CDR3 DNA follows: TGTGCCTGGAGTCCTAAATTAGCGGGAGCGGGCGAGCAGTACTTC. This codes for CAWSPKLAGAGEQYF.

The chain uses TRBV2 and TRBJ1-5; 8 bases align to TRBD1. The ends lost 5 bases at V and 11 bases at J; junction bases unmatched: 5. Germline loops: CDR1 SNHLY, CDR2 FYNNEI. The CDR3 contains 12 residues. The CDR3 spells CASSSGGRAQHF. In DNA form, the CDR3 reads TGTGCCAGCAGTTCAGGGGGCAGAGCCCAGCATTTT.

The chain couples TRBV11-2 to TRBJ2-5; D possibly matches TRBD1 or TRBD2 (5 bases each). CDR3 length: 13 amino acids. Germline V gene sequence: CDR1 SGHAT, CDR2 FQNNGV. The germline V and J ends were trimmed by 5 bases and 5 bases, with 12 bases remaining between them. The CDR3: CASSPGRWETQYF. CDR3 nucleotides: TGTGCCAGCAGCCCGGGACGATGGGAGACCCAGTACTTC. The whole variable domain, remainder taken from reference TRBV11-2 and TRBJ2-5, is EAGVAQSPRYKIIEKRQSVAFWCNPISGHATLYWYQQILGQGPKLLIQFQNNGVVDDSQLPKDRFSAERLKGVDSTLKIQPAKLEDSAVYLCASSPGRWETQYFGPGTRLLVL.

In its sample, this clone was seen many times. The chain couples TRBV5-6 to TRBJ1-3, with 9 bases lining up with TRBD1. CDR1 and CDR2 (germline): SGHDT, YYEEEE. The length of the CDR3 is 18 residues. With 1 base clipped from V and 4 bases from J, the junction kept 12 bases outside the gene matches. As DNA, the CDR3 is TGTGCCAGCAGCTTGAAGGGACAGGGCTTGAATTTCGGAAACACCATATATTTT. It specifies CASSLKGQGLNFGNTIYF. The variable domain in full, with the rest retrieved from reference TRBV5-6 and TRBJ1-3, is DAGVTQSPTHLIKTRGQQVTLRCSPKSGHDTVSWYQQALGQGPQFIFQYYEEEERQRGNFPDRFSGHQFPNYSSELNVNALLLGDSALYLCASSLKGQGLNFGNTIYFGEGSWLTVV.

The rearrangement uses TRBV25-1 and TRBJ2-5; D not certain. There are 13 residues in the CDR3. In germline, CDR1 is MGHDK, CDR2 SYGVNS. The V and J ends lost 4 bases and 0 bases respectively, with 6 bases between them. The chain's CDR3 is CASSADYQETQYF. CDR3 sequence (DNA): TGTGCCAGCAGTGCCGACTACCAAGAGACCCAGTACTTC.

V gene TRBV7-2 combines with J gene TRBJ2-7; 11 bases are a match to TRBD1. This CDR3 is 15 amino acids long. V gave up 5 bases and J gave up 3 bases; unmatched junction bases: 6. CDR1 and CDR2 from the germline V gene are SGHTA and FQGNSA. In DNA, the CDR3 is TGTGCCAGCAGCCCAGACGGGACAGGGGGCTACGAGCAGTACTTC. It translates to CASSPDGTGGYEQYF.

The rearrangement links TRBV7-9 to TRBJ2-7; D gene unclear. CDR1 and CDR2 from the germline V gene are SEHNR and FQNEAQ (reference sequence). The CDR3 spans 11 residues. Trimming removed 5 bases at V and 3 bases at J, with 5 bases between. The CDR3 protein is CASSRYYEQYF. DNA of the CDR3: TGTGCCAGCAGCCGTTACTACGAGCAGTACTTC.

This clone was seen a handful of times. The V call is TRBV6-6, the J call TRBJ2-5; 12 bases fit TRBD2. V was pared by 6 bases and J by 5 bases, with 7 bases of the junction left unmatched. Germline V gene sequence: CDR1 MNHNY, CDR2 SVGAGI (reference sequence). The CDR3 extends over 15 amino acids. CDR3 nucleotide sequence: TGTGCCAGCAGAGAGACTAGCGGGGGTGAGGAGACCCAGTACTTC. It codes for CASRETSGGEETQYF.

This clone appeared a single time. The J gene is TRBJ2-5, the V gene TRBV6-5, with 7 bases aligning to TRBD2. V was clipped by 2 bases and J by 0 bases; unmatched bases: 0. Germline lookup yields CDR1 MNHEY and CDR2 SVGAGI. The CDR3 contains 14 residues. The CDR3 loop reads CASSYGTNQETQYF. The CDR3 DNA sequence: TGTGCCAGCAGTTACGGGACTAACCAAGAGACCCAGTACTTC.

This clone was found once. The chain couples TRBV4-1 to TRBJ2-7; maybe TRBD1 (6 bases). V was pared by 1 base and J by 0 bases, with 10 bases between. The CDR3 has 15 residues. Germline CDR1 is MGHRA and CDR2 is YSYEKL. The CDR3 DNA sequence: TGCGCCAGCAGCCAAGGGACCAGGGGCTCCTACGAGCAGTACTTC. Translation gives CASSQGTRGSYEQYF.

The chain joins TRBV10-3 to TRBJ2-7, with TRBD1 matching 10 bases. V gave up 7 bases and J gave up 4 bases; unmatched junction bases: 7. The CDR3 has 14 residues. Germline assignment: CDR1 ENHRY and CDR2 SYGVKD. The CDR3, as DNA: TGTGCCATCACCTCCGGGACAGGGGAGTACGAGCAGTACTTC. Translating gives CAITSGTGEYEQYF.

The chain recombines TRBV11-2 with TRBJ2-2; D is possibly TRBD2 (5 bases). Germline assignment: CDR1 SGHAT and CDR2 FQNNGV. The CDR3 loop spans 14 amino acids. V lost 6 bases to trimming and J lost 4 bases, with 12 bases between them. CDR3 residues: CASRPGGITGELFF. CDR3 bases: TGTGCCAGCAGGCCCGGAGGAATCACCGGGGAGCTGTTTTTT.

This clone has a single count. The chain uses TRBV5-5 and TRBJ1-1; 7 bases fit TRBD1. V shed 4 bases and J 4 bases; nucleotides not matched to a gene: 7. The CDR3 contains 14 residues. CDR1 is SGHKS and CDR2 is YYEKEE in the germline V gene (reference sequence). CDR3 region: CASSPQGVGTEAFF. CDR3 nucleotides: TGTGCCAGCAGCCCTCAGGGGGTCGGCACTGAAGCTTTCTTT.

The chain joins TRBV19 to TRBJ2-7; 7 bases match TRBD2. CDR1 and CDR2 from the germline V gene are LNHDA and SQIVND (reference sequence). The junction had 6 bases not matched to a gene; V was cut back by 5 bases and J by 2 bases. The CDR3 runs to 14 residues. CDR3 nucleotides: TGTGCCAGTAGTCTAGCGGCCGGCACCTACGAGCAGTACTTC. Translated, it gives CASSLAAGTYEQYF.

This clone occurred once. The rearrangement links TRBV30 to TRBJ1-2, with D tentatively TRBD1 (6 bases). V was pared by 5 bases and J by 5 bases, with 12 bases between. Germline-derived CDR1 and CDR2 are GTSNPN and SVGIG (reference sequence). The CDR3 spans 12 residues. The CDR3 DNA reads as TGTGCCTGGTACAGGGAACGGTATGGCTACACCTTC. Protein: CAWYRERYGYTF.

V and J are TRBV18 and TRBJ2-5; 13 positions agree with TRBD2. CDR1 is KGHSH, CDR2 LQKENI, per germline. The CDR3 spans 15 residues. J was trimmed by 2 bases and V by 7 bases; bases with no gene match: 4. Written as DNA, the CDR3 is TGTGCCAGCTGTGGGACTAGCGGGACTCAAGAGACCCAGTACTTC. This translates into CASCGTSGTQETQYF.

The rearrangement links TRBV11-2 to TRBJ2-2; the match to TRBD1 covers 9 bases. The germline gives CDR1 SGHAT, CDR2 FQNNGV. Trimming cost V 3 bases and J 5 bases; bases outside gene matches: 7. This CDR3 spans 16 amino acids. The CDR3 loop is CASSFTGGAYTGELFF. The CDR3 DNA sequence: TGTGCCAGCAGCTTTACAGGGGGCGCGTATACCGGGGAGCTGTTTTTT.

CDR3 sequence reads: CASSLEGRGTGEQYF. For the CDR3, the DNA is TGCGCCAGCAGCTTGGAGGGCAGGGGAACTGGAGAGCAGTACTTC. The chain uses TRBV5-1 and TRBJ2-7; D is perhaps TRBD1 (6 bases). Trimming removed 0 bases from V and 7 bases from J, with 17 bases in between. Germline CDR1 is SGHRS and CDR2 is YFSETQ. The CDR3 runs to 15 residues.

In its sample, this clone was seen many times. One end of the junction fails to match germline, which may point to a read error. This sequence joins TRBV7-7 and TRBJ2-2; TRBD2 aligns across 10 bases. CDR3 length: 17 amino acids. Germline CDR1 is SSHAT and CDR2 is FNYEAQ (reference sequence). The CDR3 DNA follows: TGTGCTAGCAGCTTATCGCCTAGCGGGGGGAACACCGGGGAGCTGTTTTTT. It yields the protein CASSLSPSGGNTGELFF.

The CDR3 here is CASSYHRDTEAFF. CDR3 DNA sequence: TGTGCCAGCAGCTACCACAGAGACACTGAAGCTTTCTTT. The rearrangement uses TRBV6-5 and TRBJ1-1; no reliable D call. This CDR3 is built from 13 residues. Trimming took 6 bases from V and 3 from J, leaving 11 bases between them. CDR1 MNHEY and CDR2 SVGAGI come from the germline V gene.

This chain uses TRBV2 with TRBJ2-3; D gene uncertain. CDR1 and CDR2 (germline): SNHLY, FYNNEI. The V gene lost 6 bases and the J gene lost 1 base, with 14 bases spanning the gap. The CDR3 contains 15 residues. CDR3 region: CASRPLDLRTDTQYF. CDR3 nucleotides: TGTGCCAGCAGACCCCTAGACCTTCGCACAGATACGCAGTATTTT.

This rearrangement joins TRBV7-9 to TRBJ2-2, with a weak D call TRBD1 (5 bases). The germline V and J ends were trimmed by 5 bases and 5 bases, with 9 bases remaining between them. This CDR3 is 13 amino acids long. The germline gives CDR1 SEHNR, CDR2 FQNEAQ (reference sequence). The CDR3 DNA follows: TGTGCCAGCAGCCAAAGACAGACCGGGGAGCTGTTTTTT. Its protein product is CASSQRQTGELFF.